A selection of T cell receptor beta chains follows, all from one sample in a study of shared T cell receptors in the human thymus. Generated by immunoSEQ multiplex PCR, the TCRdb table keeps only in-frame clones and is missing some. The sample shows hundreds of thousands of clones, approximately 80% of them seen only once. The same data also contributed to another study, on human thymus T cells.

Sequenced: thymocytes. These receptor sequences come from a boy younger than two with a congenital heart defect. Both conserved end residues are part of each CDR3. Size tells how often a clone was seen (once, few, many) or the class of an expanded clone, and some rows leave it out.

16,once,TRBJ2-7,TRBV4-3,CASSPWRGQMIYEQYF
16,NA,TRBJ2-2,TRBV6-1,CASSDCLAGGPGELFF
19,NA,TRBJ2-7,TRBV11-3,CASSLRDPRSLAGEYEQYF
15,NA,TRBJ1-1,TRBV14,CASSQEVWGRAEAFF
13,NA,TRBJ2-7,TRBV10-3,CAISGAGGYEQYF
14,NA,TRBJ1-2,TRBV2,CASPGAGGDYGYTF
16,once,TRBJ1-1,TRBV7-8,CASSPGQRQGSTEAFF
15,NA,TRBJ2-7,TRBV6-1,CASSDGTGISYEQYF
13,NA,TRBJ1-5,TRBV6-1,CASLTGDNQPQHF
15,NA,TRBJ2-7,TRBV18,CASSPRAGAKYEQYF
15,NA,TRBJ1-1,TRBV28,CASSAIDRGSTEAFF
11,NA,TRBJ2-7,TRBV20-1,CSARALYEQYF
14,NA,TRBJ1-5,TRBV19,CASTQGDSNQPQHF
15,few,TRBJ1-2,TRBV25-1,CASSRWPAGNYGYTF
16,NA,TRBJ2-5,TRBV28,CASILGSRGYQETQYF
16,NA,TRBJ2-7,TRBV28,CASSFWKADRGVEQYF
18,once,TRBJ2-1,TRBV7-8,CASSLEGILAGGYNEQFF
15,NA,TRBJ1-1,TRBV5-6,CASSFPRQQNTEAFF